The next 26 T cell receptor beta chains were all read from a single sample in a study of T cells in Graves' hyperthyroidism and ophthalmopathy. Amplified TCR beta CDR3 regions came from RNA transcripts. First-round RT-PCR of the TCR CDR3 relied on the HTBI primer set. A single record per CDR3 protein comes from TCRdb applying MiXCR to the multiplex PCR reads. Among about 400,000 distinct CDR3 sequences, about 14% were seen once, and the ten largest hold 25% to 30%. Sequencing input: blood. These receptors all come from a man aged 50 or older with Graves' ophthalmopathy.

In this sample, this clonotype turned up many times. The V call is TRBV20-1, the J call TRBJ2-7; 12 nucleotides agree with TRBD1. Trimming took 6 bases from V and 5 from J; bases not matched to a gene: 8. CDR3 length equals 14 residues. CDR1 and CDR2 (germline): DFQATT, SNEGSKA (reference sequence). Written as DNA, the CDR3 is TGCAGTGCAAATGGGGGACAGGGGGCTGACGAGCAGTACTTC. Translated: CSANGGQGADEQYF.

There are many counts of this clonotype. This chain joins TRBV12-3 or TRBV12-4 and TRBJ2-7, with 14 bases matching TRBD2. J gave up 9 bases and V 7 bases, and 11 bases lay outside the gene matches. The CDR3 contains 15 residues. In DNA form, the CDR3 reads TGTGCCAGCACTCTTGGGGGGACTAGCGGGGGCCGGCAGTACTTC. It yields the protein CASTLGGTSGGRQYF.

Note on this clonotype: A junction end diverges from the germline sequence, so it may reflect a read error. V usage is TRBV25-1 and J usage is TRBJ2-4; D unresolved. CDR1 is MGHDK, CDR2 SYGVNS, per germline. CDR3 size: 13 residues. In DNA, the CDR3 is TGTGCCAGCAGTGAAATAGATCACGAAATTCAGTGCTTC. Translation: CASSEIDHEIQCF.

Many counts were recorded for this clonotype. The V call is TRBV7-2, the J call TRBJ1-1; 7 nucleotides align to TRBD1. V gave up 5 bases and J gave up 5 bases; unmatched junction bases: 8. The CDR3 has 14 amino acids. CDR1 and CDR2 from the germline V gene are SGHTA and FQGNSA. CDR3 residues: CASSAQGGRTEAFF. The DNA for the CDR3 is TGTGCCAGCAGCGCCCAGGGGGGGCGTACTGAAGCTTTCTTT.

This clonotype occurred a few times. This may stem from a read error, because a much larger clone lies one nucleotide away. This chain uses TRBV3-1 with TRBJ2-1; TRBD1 is a possible D gene (6 bases). Per the germline V gene, CDR1 is LGHDT and CDR2 is YNNKEL (reference sequence). There are 15 residues in the CDR3. The CDR3 loop is CASSQEDSSYDEQFF. The CDR3 bases are TGTGCCAGCAGCCAAGAGGACAGCTCCTACGATGAGCAGTTCTTC.

This clonotype has ten or more counts. The chain's CDR3 is CSARDRAQGAQTQYF. The CDR3 region has the DNA TGCAGTGCTAGAGATAGGGCCCAGGGGGCACAGACCCAGTACTTC. J is TRBJ2-5 and V is TRBV20-1, with 8 bases lining up with TRBD1. Trimming cost V 0 bases and J 6 bases; bases outside gene matches: 9. Germline V gives CDR1 DFQATT, CDR2 SNEGSKA (reference sequence). There are 15 residues in the CDR3.

The table lists this clonotype with a few counts. V is TRBV4-1 and J is TRBJ2-2; 8 bases line up with TRBD1. With 6 bases clipped from V and 4 bases from J, the junction kept 7 bases outside the gene matches. The germline V gene has CDR1 MGHRA and CDR2 YSYEKL. CDR3 length: 15 residues. CDR3 DNA sequence: TGCGCCAGCAGTCCAAGGACAGGGCTCACCGGGGAGCTGTTTTTT. It specifies CASSPRTGLTGELFF.

This clonotype has ten or more counts. Written as DNA, the CDR3 is TGTGCCAGCAGTGGTACGTCTAGGAGTTGGGAGAACACCATATATTTT. Its translation is CASSGTSRSWENTIYF. The chain carries TRBV25-1 and TRBJ1-3; D gene unclear. The CDR3 has 16 residues. Germline-derived CDR1 and CDR2 are MGHDK and SYGVNS. With 4 bases removed from V and 7 bases from J, the gap between germline ends came to 20 bases.

The V and J genes are TRBV6-1 and TRBJ2-1; 10 positions match TRBD1. The length of the CDR3 is 13 residues. Germline V gene sequence: CDR1 MNHNS, CDR2 SASEGT. V was pared by 10 bases and J by 4 bases, with 4 bases of the junction left unmatched. DNA of the CDR3: TGTGCCACCGGACAGGGGGAATACAATGAGCAGTTCTTC. Translation: CATGQGEYNEQFF.

The chain links TRBV6-2 or TRBV6-3 to TRBJ1-5, with 10 bases matching TRBD1. Germline-derived CDR1 and CDR2 are MNHEY and SVGEGT. J gave up 7 bases and V 5 bases, and 11 bases lay outside the gene matches. The CDR3 totals 16 residues. This chain's CDR3 is CASSPGRQGAQQPQHF. CDR3 coding DNA: TGTGCCAGCAGTCCGGGCAGACAGGGGGCGCAGCAGCCCCAGCATTTT.

The chain recombines TRBV6-1 with TRBJ1-5, with a weak D call TRBD1 (6 bases). V was clipped by 9 bases and J by 3 bases, with 12 bases between them. This CDR3 comprises 13 residues. Germline CDR1 is MNHNS and CDR2 is SASEGT. This CDR3 is CASRQGINQPQHF. CDR3 nucleotide sequence: TGTGCCAGTAGGCAGGGGATCAATCAGCCCCAGCATTTT.

This clonotype appeared many times. The gene calls are TRBV5-1 and TRBJ1-5; 9 bases map to TRBD1. The CDR3 sequence is 15 residues long. V dropped 5 bases and J dropped 0; count of bases not matched to a gene: 3. CDR1 and CDR2 from the germline V gene are SGHRS and YFSETQ. CDR3 in amino acids: CASRPTGGSNQPQHF. In nucleotides, the CDR3 is TGCGCCAGCAGACCGACAGGGGGTAGCAATCAGCCCCAGCATTTT. The variable domain in full, with the rest retrieved from reference TRBV5-1 and TRBJ1-5, is KAGVTQTPRYLIKTRGQQVTLSCSPISGHRSVSWYQQTPGQGLQFLFEYFSETQRNKGNFPGRFSGRQFSNSRSEMNVSTLELGDSALYLCASRPTGGSNQPQHFGDGTRLSIL.

The chain combines TRBV12-3 or TRBV12-4 with TRBJ1-2; 10 nucleotides agree with TRBD1. Trimming at V came to 10 bases and at J to 7 bases, leaving 6 bases not matched to a gene. This CDR3 spans 12 amino acids. The CDR3 DNA follows: TGTGCCATCGACAGGGGGCCGGGTGGCTACACCTTC. The encoded protein is CAIDRGPGGYTF.

This clonotype was recorded many times. The rearrangement links TRBV30 to TRBJ2-3; no reliable D call. V was shortened by 3 bases and J by 4 bases, with 14 bases between the two germline ends. The CDR3 runs to 14 residues. Germline CDR1 GTSNPN, CDR2 SVGIG (reference sequence). The CDR3 bases are TGTGCCTGGAGCCTAGGGAAGTCTGCAGATACGCAGTATTTT. Amino acid sequence: CAWSLGKSADTQYF. Full variable domain (outside the CDR3, taken from reference TRBV30 and TRBJ2-3): SQTIHQWPATLVQPVGSPLSLECTVEGTSNPNLYWYRQAAGRGLQLLFYSVGIGQISSEVPQNLSASRPQDRQFILSSKKLLLSDSGFYLCAWSLGKSADTQYFGPGTRLTVL.

The rearrangement joins TRBV24-1 to TRBJ2-1, with D perhaps TRBD2 (5 bases). V was clipped by 3 bases and J by 1 base, with 9 bases between them. Germline CDR1 reads KGHDR; CDR2 reads SFDVKD. This CDR3 is 15 amino acids long. CDR3 amino acids: CATSDRRVSYNEQFF. For the CDR3, the DNA is TGTGCCACCAGTGATAGGCGGGTGTCCTACAATGAGCAGTTCTTC.

This clonotype was found many times. V gene TRBV24-1 combines with J gene TRBJ2-1; 7 positions match TRBD2. The V gene's germline CDR1 is KGHDR and CDR2 SFDVKD. The CDR3 runs to 18 residues. V lost 1 base, J lost 5 bases, and 13 bases stayed unmatched. CDR3 amino acids: CATSDFRSGAGTDNEQFF. The CDR3 bases are TGTGCCACCAGTGATTTTAGATCAGGAGCGGGGACCGACAATGAGCAGTTCTTC.

The chain carries TRBV30 and TRBJ2-2; 7 positions agree with TRBD2. Germline V CDR1 and CDR2: GTSNPN, SVGIG (reference sequence). The CDR3 is made up of 13 amino acids. J lost 8 bases, V lost 4 bases, and 7 bases had no gene match. The DNA for the CDR3 is TGTGCCTGGAAATTACCGGGAGGAGGGGAGCTGTTTTTT. The encoded protein is CAWKLPGGGELFF.

The chain links TRBV27 to TRBJ2-7; a weak D match, TRBD1 (6 bases). The V gene's germline CDR1 is MNHEY and CDR2 SMNVEV (reference sequence). The CDR3 extends over 17 amino acids. V shed 5 bases and J shed 4 bases, with 24 bases lying between them. The CDR3 protein is CASSLVGAGGILYEQYF. CDR3 DNA: TGTGCCAGCAGTCTGGTGGGGGCAGGAGGAATCCTTTACGAGCAGTACTTC.

This clonotype was detected ten times or more. This chain links TRBV2 with TRBJ1-5; 12 bases fit TRBD1. Germline CDR1 SNHLY, CDR2 FYNNEI. J lost 1 base, V lost 6 bases, and 4 bases had no gene match. The CDR3 loop spans 16 amino acids. In DNA form, the CDR3 reads TGTGCCAGCAGAGGGACAGGGGGCGGGAGCAATCAGCCCCAGCATTTT. Its protein product is CASRGTGGGSNQPQHF.

This clonotype occurred a few times. The V gene is TRBV5-1, the J gene TRBJ2-7; no clear D gene. The CDR3 covers 16 residues. Germline CDR1 SGHRS, CDR2 YFSETQ. The V end was cut by 4 bases, the J end by 5 bases, with 22 bases between. The CDR3 DNA reads TGCGCCAGCAGCCGACGTGGGTGGTTGGGTTCGGACGAGCAGTACTTC. Its protein is CASSRRGWLGSDEQYF.

This clonotype was observed at least ten times. A read error may produce the germline difference seen at one junction end. The rearrangement uses TRBV20-1 and TRBJ1-6; 10 bases line up with TRBD1. CDR3 size: 13 residues. Germline CDR1 DFQATT, CDR2 SNEGSKA (reference sequence). The CDR3 protein is CSARGTGDSPLHF. CDR3 in DNA: TGCAGTGCGAGAGGGACAGGGGATTCACCCCTCCACTTT.

This clonotype was detected a few times. V gene TRBV6-1 combines with J gene TRBJ2-7; no definite D call. This CDR3 region has 15 residues. Trimming removed 5 bases from V and 1 base from J, with 15 bases in between. From germline, CDR1 is MNHNS and CDR2 SASEGT. The CDR3 bases are TGTGCCAGCAGTTTCCGGGCCACCGGTTCCTACGAGCAGTACTTC. Protein: CASSFRATGSYEQYF.

This sequence joins TRBV6-6 and TRBJ2-2; D remains unclear. Trimming took off 0 bases at V and 4 bases at J, with 12 bases between the two ends. The CDR3 loop spans 16 amino acids. CDR1 is MNHNY and CDR2 is SVGAGI in the germline V gene (reference sequence). The CDR3 sequence: CASSYSKASGTGELFF. The CDR3 DNA is TGTGCCAGCAGTTACTCGAAGGCTAGTGGCACCGGGGAGCTGTTTTTT.

This clonotype was observed a handful of times. The chain uses TRBV24-1 and TRBJ2-5; TRBD1 might be the D (5 bases). With 4 bases removed from V and 7 bases from J, the gap between germline ends came to 18 bases. Germline V gene lookup returns CDR1 KGHDR and CDR2 SFDVKD. The CDR3 covers 15 residues. The CDR3 region is CATSDSQGGQVTQYF. The CDR3 DNA is TGTGCCACCAGTGACTCCCAGGGTGGGCAGGTGACCCAGTACTTC.

CDR3 DNA sequence: TGTGCCAGCAGCCAGAGCGGGAGTTACAAAAACATTCAGTACTTC. This encodes CASSQSGSYKNIQYF. This chain uses TRBV28 with TRBJ2-4; 8 positions agree with TRBD2. CDR1 is MDHEN and CDR2 is SYDVKM in the germline V gene. Trimming at V came to 6 bases and at J to 3 bases, leaving 7 bases not matched to a gene. This CDR3 region has 15 residues.

This clonotype showed up many times. The chain couples TRBV20-1 to TRBJ1-1; D gene ambiguous. The germline gives CDR1 DFQATT, CDR2 SNEGSKA (reference sequence). V was pared by 3 bases and J by 10 bases, with 15 bases between. This CDR3 is built from 12 residues. In DNA, the CDR3 is TGCAGTGCTAGGGGTCCATCCGAGAGAGCTTTCTTT. It yields the protein CSARGPSERAFF.